The T cell receptor (beta chain) under discussion was sequenced for a study of CD8 T cells in ankylosing spondylitis (dated by TCRdb to 2016 to 2017). Background on the whole study: The study profiled T cell receptor beta repertoires in healthy donors and ankylosing spondylitis patients to find disease-linked TCR variants. The full study cohort comprised roughly 24 ankylosing spondylitis patients and roughly 100 healthy donors. Samples of peripheral blood were taken, and for ankylosing spondylitis patients, synovial fluid was collected as well. Results the study describes overall, beyond this receptor: Some motif variants were previously reported in synovial fluid and blood of reactive arthritis patients, suggesting common disease-initiation mechanisms. A CD8+ phenotype was shown by the disease-linked clones, which were found at relatively low frequencies in peripheral blood. Blood from ankylosing spondylitis patients appeared to be characterized by a TCR beta motif composed of about eight highly homologous amino acid variants. The disease-linked clones were reported to be significantly enriched in matched synovial fluid samples from ankylosing spondylitis patients.

In this sample, this clonotype turned up many times. Its antigen remains undetermined. No clone much larger than this one lies a single base away; base qualities are absent. Sequencer: Illumina HiSeq 2500. Quantitative 5'-RACE with molecular barcodes was used to prepare TCR beta libraries. The paper's processing steps were these. A new computational method, built on a probabilistic model of VDJ rearrangement, was used to identify disease-linked TCR variants. Using fastp at Q25 and MiXCR, TCRdb reprocessed the public reads and kept productive beta chains. One record per CDR3 amino acid sequence lists the most common genes and DNA. The V and J calls were determined by TCRdb, not by the authors. In all, the sample holds approximately 250,000 distinct CDR3 sequences, and 8% to 11% of those were seen once. The biggest ten clones account for about 3% of the sample. From the germline V gene, CDR1 is WSHSY and CDR2 is SAAADI. Including cysteine and phenylalanine, the CDR3 has 15 amino acids. Only the CDR3 DNA stays, 45 bases, in frame from base 1. The germline ends are 13 bases apart after V is trimmed by 4 bases and J by 2 bases.

This clonotype was obtained from a male donor with ankylosing spondylitis or in good health (not recorded which). Sample: blood, either unsorted or a sorted T cell fraction (not recorded which). This chain joins TRBV10-2 to TRBJ2-3; a tentative D match to TRBD2 spans 6 bases. The nucleotide sequence reads as follows: TGCGCCAGCAGTGGGCCCTGGGGACTCACAGATACGCAGTATTTT. Its protein reads: CASSGPWGLTDTQYF.